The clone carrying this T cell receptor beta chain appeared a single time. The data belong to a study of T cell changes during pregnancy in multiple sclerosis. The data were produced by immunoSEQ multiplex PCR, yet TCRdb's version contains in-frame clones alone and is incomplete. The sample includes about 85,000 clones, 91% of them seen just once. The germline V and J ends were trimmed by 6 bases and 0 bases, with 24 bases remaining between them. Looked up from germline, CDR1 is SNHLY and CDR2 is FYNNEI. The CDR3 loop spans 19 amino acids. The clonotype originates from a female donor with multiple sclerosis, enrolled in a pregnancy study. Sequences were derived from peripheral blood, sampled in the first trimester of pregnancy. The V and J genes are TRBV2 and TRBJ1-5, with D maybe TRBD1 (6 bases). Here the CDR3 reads CASSVEWGRGEYSNQPQHF. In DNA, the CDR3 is TGTGCCAGCAGCGTTGAGTGGGGCAGGGGTGAATATAGCAATCAGCCCCAGCATTTT. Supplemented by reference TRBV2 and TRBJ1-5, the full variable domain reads EPEVTQTPSHQVTQMGQEVILRCVPISNHLYFYWYRQILGQKVEFLVSFYNNEISEKSEIFDDQFSVERPDGSNFTLKIRSTKLEDSAMYFCASSVEWGRGEYSNQPQHFGDGTRLSIL.